This T cell receptor beta chain was identified during a study of beta chain features in type 1 diabetes listed by TCRdb under 2018. About the investigation overall: Mean age, gender distribution, total cell number and subset yield were not different between patients and healthy donors. Across all samples, approximately 98,000,000 sorted cells were examined, and cell number per subset correlated strongly with RNA yield. The study compared the TCRB repertoires of sorted circulating CD4+ T cell subsets in recently diagnosed type 1 diabetes patients with those in matched healthy donors. Whereas all 30 or so donors provided naive and central memory subsets, regulatory and stem cell-like memory subsets were isolated from just 8 patients and about 8 healthy donors. General findings and caveats noted by the study authors: Naive, central memory and regulatory TCRB repertoires appeared to be more similar among patients than among healthy donors. Shorter templates might be favored by PCR, yet because patient and control samples were amplified and corrected together, any such skew would affect both groups equally. At VDJ recombination sites, type 1 diabetes patients had fewer insertions and more deleted nucleotides, which implies abnormalities in thymic rearrangement. HLA sub-analyses involved small numbers of individuals, so any influence of HLA type on TCRB rearrangement remained unresolved. Because cDNA rather than genomic DNA was sequenced, highly expressing activated cells could have been over-represented, although no difference in activation and CD3 levels was found between groups. In all four CD4+ subsets, TCRB CDR3 length was moderately but significantly shorter in type 1 diabetes patients.

V sheds 4 bases and J sheds 5 bases, leaving 15 bases between their ends. According to the germline V gene, CDR1 reads SNHLY and CDR2 reads FYNNEI. Its CDR3 holds 15 amino acids, cysteine through phenylalanine. The kept DNA is CDR3 alone, 45 bases in frame from the first base. A single peripheral blood draw of about 120 mL on average was collected from each donor into heparinised tubes. Naive, central memory, regulatory and stem cell-like memory CD4+ T cells were sorted on a BD FACSAria II using a panel including CD45RO, CCR7, CD25, CD127, CD95 and CD27. Purity was above 98% for every sorted population. Right away, PBMCs were isolated by Lymphoprep density gradient centrifugation and were stained directly, with no culture step. Samples were stained and sorted in pairs, with one healthy donor and one patient per experiment, so that batch effects were minimized. This clone has only a few counts. Its antigen remains unidentified. No base qualities exist here, and no much larger clone lies one base off it.

The High Capacity cDNA Reverse Transcription Kit was used to reverse transcribe all of the isolated RNA, meaning that expressed TCRB transcripts were what got sequenced. Deep immunoSEQ sequencing was performed on naive, central memory and regulatory T cell samples, with an average of roughly 3.5 million total reads per sample. Sorted cells were lysed in RLT buffer and RNA was extracted with DNase-treated RNeasy Micro or Mini kits, depending on cell number. Each cell subset was processed separately to prevent cross-contamination, with patient and healthy donor samples processed together. Using the immunoSEQ multiplex PCR, TCRB sequences were amplified from cDNA into 87-bp fragments spanning the CDR3 region. Sequencing of the amplicons was performed on the Illumina HiSeq platform. As for how the authors treated the data: Synthetic template baselines were used to correct PCR bias computationally, reads within Hamming distance 2 were collapsed, and singletons that could not be merged were discarded. By aligning reads against IMGT, V, D and J genes, CDR3 length, and insertions or deletions at six rearrangement sites were assigned. Within each subset, clonotype counts were normalized to the number of sorted cells before true diversity and Gini coefficients were calculated with the tcR R package. The overlap coefficient, calculated on TCRB nucleotide sequences, was used to quantify repertoire sharing. Out-of-frame TCRB sequences from naive cells were analyzed as a proxy for the pre-selection repertoire. TCRdb carries this immuneACCESS record with in-frame sequences only. Its versions omit some clonotypes, under half of them owing to an unresolved V gene in the studies checked, with the rest unexplained. V, J and clone size reflect that table, while D and trimming were determined from the DNA. Present in this sample are 450,000 to 550,000 clones, approximately 28% of which were seen just once. Around 0.065% of the sample comes from the top ten.

The sample consisted of naive CD4+ T cells from blood. The sample's cell subset or site, from its label and the paper: true naive CD4+ T cells. The TCR was taken from a man aged 18 to 29 in good health. This chain joins TRBV2 to TRBJ2-1, with the D gene not clear enough to name. The sequenced DNA: TGTGCCAGCAGTGGTCTACTGTTGGACCACAATGAGCAGTTCTTC. Its protein reads: CASSGLLLDHNEQFF.